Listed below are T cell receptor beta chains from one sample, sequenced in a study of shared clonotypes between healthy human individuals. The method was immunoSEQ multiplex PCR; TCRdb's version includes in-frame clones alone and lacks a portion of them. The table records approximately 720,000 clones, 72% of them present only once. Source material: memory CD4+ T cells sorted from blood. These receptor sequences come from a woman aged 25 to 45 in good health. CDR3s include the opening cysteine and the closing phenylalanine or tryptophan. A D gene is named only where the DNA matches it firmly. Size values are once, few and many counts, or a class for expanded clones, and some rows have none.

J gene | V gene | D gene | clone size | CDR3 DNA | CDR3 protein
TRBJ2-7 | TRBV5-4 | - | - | TGTGCCAGCAGGGATGGCGGTTCGGAGCAGTACTTC | CASRDGGSEQYF
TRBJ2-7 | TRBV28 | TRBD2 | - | TGTGCCAGCAGCTCGACTAGCGGGAGGTCCTATTTCGAGCAGTACTTC | CASSSTSGRSYFEQYF
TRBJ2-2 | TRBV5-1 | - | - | TGCGCCAGCAGCTCCCGAGACACCGGGGAGCTGTTTTTT | CASSSRDTGELFF
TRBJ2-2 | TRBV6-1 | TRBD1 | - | TGTGCCAGCGTGCGAAGACAGGGATCCGGGGAGCTGTTTTTT | CASVRRQGSGELFF
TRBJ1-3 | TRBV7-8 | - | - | TGTGCCAGCAGCTTTGGGATATCTGGAAACACCATATATTTT | CASSFGISGNTIYF
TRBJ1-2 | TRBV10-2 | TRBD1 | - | TGCGCCAGCAGTGAGTCACAGGGGGCAGTTAACTATGGCTACACCTTC | CASSESQGAVNYGYTF
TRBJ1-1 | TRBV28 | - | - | TGTGCCAGCAGTTCAGCCTATGGGTCCTCAGCTGATGCTTTCTTT | CASSSAYGSSADAFF
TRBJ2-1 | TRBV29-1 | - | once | TGCAGCGTTGAAGAAATGGTGTTTGAGCAGTTCTTC | CSVEEMVFEQFF
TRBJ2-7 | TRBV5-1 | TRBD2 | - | TGCGCCAGCAGCCCTAGCGGAACCTACGAGCAGTACTTC | CASSPSGTYEQYF
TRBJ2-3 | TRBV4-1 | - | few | TGCGCCAGCAGCAATCAGGATGCGCAGTATTTT | CASSNQDAQYF
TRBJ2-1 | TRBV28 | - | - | TGTGCCAGCAGCCCGGACACGGATAAGCAGTTCTTC | CASSPDTDKQFF
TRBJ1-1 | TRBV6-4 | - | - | TGTGCCAGCAGTGTGGAGGGATTCACTGAAGCTTTCTTT | CASSVEGFTEAFF
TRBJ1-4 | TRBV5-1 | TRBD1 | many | TGCGCCAGCAGCACCGGGACAGCCTCCCACGGTGAAAAACTGTTTTTT | CASSTGTASHGEKLFF
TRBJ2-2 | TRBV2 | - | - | TGTGCCAGCAACTCGGGACCAGACGCGACCGGGGAGCTGTTTTTT | CASNSGPDATGELFF
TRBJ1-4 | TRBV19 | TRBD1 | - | TGTGCCAGTAGTATCGCGGACAGGGGTAATGAAAAACTGTTTTTT | CASSIADRGNEKLFF
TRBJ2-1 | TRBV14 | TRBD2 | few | TGTGCCAGCAGCATAGCGGGTGTTCTTTACAATGAGCAGTTCTTC | CASSIAGVLYNEQFF
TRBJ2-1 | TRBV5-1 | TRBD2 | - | TGCGCCAGCATGGCTAGCGGGAGTTGGGAGCAGTTCTTC | CASMASGSWEQFF
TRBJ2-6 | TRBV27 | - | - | TGTGCCAGCAGTCTTAATTGGCAACCTGGGGCCAACGTCCTGACTTTC | CASSLNWQPGANVLTF
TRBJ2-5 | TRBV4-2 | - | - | TGTGCCAGCAGCCAAGATCTAGCAAGCGAGACCCAGTACTTC | CASSQDLASETQYF
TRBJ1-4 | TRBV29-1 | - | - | TGCAGCGCCAGGGATAATGAAAAACTGTTTTTT | CSARDNEKLFF
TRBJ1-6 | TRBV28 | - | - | TGTGCCACCCAGCGGACGAAACCTAATTCACCCCTCCACTTT | CATQRTKPNSPLHF
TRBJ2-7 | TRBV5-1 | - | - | TGCGCCAGCAGCTTGGCAGCGGGTCATTACGAGCAGTACTTC | CASSLAAGHYEQYF
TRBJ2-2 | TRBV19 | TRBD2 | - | TGTGCCAGTAGTACGACGGGACTAGCCGGGGAGCTGTTTTTT | CASSTTGLAGELFF
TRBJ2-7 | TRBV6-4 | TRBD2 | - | TGTGCCAGCAGTGAAAGCGGGAGGTTTAGTTCCTACGAGCAGTACTTC | CASSESGRFSSYEQYF
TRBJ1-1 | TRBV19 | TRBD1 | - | TGTGCCAGTAGCCCCTTCAGGGGGCGTCCGATCACTGAAGCTTTCTTT | CASSPFRGRPITEAFF
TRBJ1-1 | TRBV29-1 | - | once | TGCAGCGTGGAGACGAAGTCCCCGAACACTGAAGCTTTCTTT | CSVETKSPNTEAFF
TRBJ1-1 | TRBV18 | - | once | TGTGCCAGCTCACTGGGGGCCTCACACACTGAAGCTTTCTTT | CASSLGASHTEAFF
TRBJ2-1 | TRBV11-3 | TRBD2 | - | TGTGCCAGCAGCACCGGGACTAGCGGGATCAATGAGCAGTTCTTC | CASSTGTSGINEQFF
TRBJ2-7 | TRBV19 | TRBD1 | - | TGTGCCAGTAGTCCGAAAACAGGGGGACCCTACGAGCAGTACTTC | CASSPKTGGPYEQYF
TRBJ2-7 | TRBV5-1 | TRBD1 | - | TGCGCCAGCAGTCCAGGACAGGGCCCCTACGAGCAGTACTTC | CASSPGQGPYEQYF
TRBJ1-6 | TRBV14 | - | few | TGTGCCAGCAGCCAAGTCGGTTATAATTCACCCCTCCACTTT | CASSQVGYNSPLHF
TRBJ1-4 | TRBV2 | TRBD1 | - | TGTGCCAGCAGGTTGGGACAGGGAAGTTACCCAACTAATGAAAAACTGTTTTTT | CASRLGQGSYPTNEKLFF
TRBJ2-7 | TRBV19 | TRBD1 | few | TGTGCCAGTAGCGGACAGGGAAGCTCCTACGAGCAGTACTTC | CASSGQGSSYEQYF
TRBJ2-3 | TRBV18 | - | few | TGTGCCAGCTCACCACAGGCGGGACAGTCTAGCACAGATACGCAGTATTTT | CASSPQAGQSSTDTQYF
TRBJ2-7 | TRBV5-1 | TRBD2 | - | TGCGCCAGCAGCTTGGAGGTCCGAGGGAGCGGGAGCGACGAGCAGTACTTC | CASSLEVRGSGSDEQYF
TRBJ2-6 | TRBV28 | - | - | TGTGCCAGCAGTGTAAGCTCTGGGGCCAACGTCCTGACTTTC | CASSVSSGANVLTF
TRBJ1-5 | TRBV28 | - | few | TGTGCCAGCAGTTTACCCATAGGCGGGTTTGGAAATCAGCCCCAGCATTTT | CASSLPIGGFGNQPQHF
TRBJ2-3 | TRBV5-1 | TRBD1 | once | TGCGCCAGCAGCGGAACGACAGGGCGCACAGATACGCAGTATTTT | CASSGTTGRTDTQYF
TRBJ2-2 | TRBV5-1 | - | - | TGCGCCAGCAGTTCGGGACAAGGCAACACCGGGGAGCTGTTTTTT | CASSSGQGNTGELFF